These 25 T cell receptor beta chains share one sample of origin, sequenced in a study of shared clonotypes between healthy human individuals. Assay: immunoSEQ multiplex PCR; the TCRdb copy retains only in-frame clones and omits some. The sample holds around 690,000 clones, roughly 88% seen once. The sequenced sample consisted of memory CD8+ T cells from PBMCs. Indicated subset: CD45RO+ cells pooled with CCR7-negative TemRA cells. The receptors derive from a man younger than 30 in good health. Some clones in this sample may be carry-over from other donors' samples.

The rearrangement uses TRBV7-9 and TRBJ2-7, with 10 bases that match TRBD2. The V and J ends lost 0 bases and 0 bases, in that order; junction bases with no gene match: 2. This CDR3 is 16 amino acids long. Germline lookup yields CDR1 SEHNR and CDR2 FQNEAQ (reference sequence). CDR3 nucleotides: TGTGCCAGCAGCTTAGCGGGACTAGCGAGCTCCTACGAGCAGTACTTC. It specifies CASSLAGLASSYEQYF.

V usage is TRBV6-5 and J usage is TRBJ1-2, with 8 bases aligning to TRBD1. V dropped 2 bases and J dropped 4; count of bases not matched to a gene: 6. There are 15 residues in the CDR3. The germline V gene encodes CDR1 MNHEY and CDR2 SVGAGI. CDR3 protein: CASSYPGGAGYGYTF. The CDR3 DNA is TGTGCCAGCAGTTACCCAGGGGGCGCGGGCTATGGCTACACCTTC.

This rearrangement joins TRBV7-2 to TRBJ2-7, with TRBD1 matching over 10 bases. Germline lookup yields CDR1 SGHTA and CDR2 FQGNSA. The CDR3 consists of 15 residues. V was pared by 2 bases and J by 6 bases, with 7 bases of the junction left unmatched. CDR3 in amino acids: CASSLPRDRGGEQYF. DNA of the CDR3: TGTGCCAGCAGCTTACCGCGGGACAGGGGAGGCGAGCAGTACTTC.

CDR3 loop: CAWSVLGRGTEAFF. CDR3 nucleotides: TGTGCCTGGAGTGTCCTGGGGCGGGGGACTGAAGCTTTCTTT. The chain joins TRBV30 to TRBJ1-1; D is possibly TRBD1 (5 bases). CDR1 GTSNPN and CDR2 SVGIG come from the germline V gene (reference sequence). V shed 0 bases and J shed 5 bases, with 13 bases lying between them. This CDR3 comprises 14 residues.

V gene TRBV7-8 combines with J gene TRBJ2-3, with D possibly matching TRBD2 (5 bases). This CDR3 spans 18 amino acids. Germline V gene lookup returns CDR1 SGHVS and CDR2 FQNEAQ. V was trimmed by 2 bases and J by 0 bases, leaving 18 bases between them. In DNA form, the CDR3 reads TGTGCCAGCAGCTTAAATATAGCGTGGAACACTAGCACAGATACGCAGTATTTT. Translating it yields CASSLNIAWNTSTDTQYF.

The V call is TRBV28, the J call TRBJ2-7; 8 nucleotides match TRBD1. The V segment lost 10 bases and the J segment 3 bases; nucleotides outside the gene matches: 5. The length of the CDR3 is 12 residues. Germline V gene data show CDR1 as MDHEN and CDR2 as SYDVKM. The CDR3 loop reads CAIGQGGYEQYF. CDR3 nucleotide sequence: TGTGCCATTGGACAGGGTGGCTACGAGCAGTACTTC.

The gene calls are TRBV28 and TRBJ1-4; D remains unclear. CDR3 length: 15 residues. Germline CDR1 MDHEN, CDR2 SYDVKM. Trimming shortened V by 3 bases and J by 5 bases, and 13 bases separated the two germline ends. CDR3 coding DNA: TGTGCCAGCAGTTTGCACCGGGATGCCAATGAAAAACTGTTTTTT. The encoded protein is CASSLHRDANEKLFF. Variable domain in full (rest from reference TRBV28 and TRBJ1-4): DVKVTQSSRYLVKRTGEKVFLECVQDMDHENMFWYRQDPGLGLRLIYFSYDVKMKEKGDIPEGYSVSREKKERFSLILESASTNQTSMYLCASSLHRDANEKLFFGSGTQLSVL.

The chain is built from TRBV19 and TRBJ2-1; 16 bases map to TRBD2. Germline V lookup: CDR1 LNHDA, CDR2 SQIVND (reference sequence). The CDR3 sequence is 16 residues long. V gave up 6 bases and J gave up 9 bases; unmatched junction bases: 8. For the CDR3, the DNA is TGTGCCAGTAGGCCGGGGACTAGCGGGAGGGCCACTGAGCAGTTCTTC. Translating it yields CASRPGTSGRATEQFF.

The chain recombines TRBV11-3 with TRBJ2-5; TRBD2 aligns across 8 bases. This CDR3 is 14 amino acids long. CDR1 SGHNT and CDR2 YENEEA come from the germline V gene. V dropped 4 bases and J dropped 0; count of bases not matched to a gene: 1. The CDR3 DNA reads as TGTGCCAGCAGCTCACTAGCGGACCAAGAGACCCAGTACTTC. The encoded protein is CASSSLADQETQYF.

The rearrangement uses TRBV28 and TRBJ2-3; D is unresolved. The CDR3 covers 12 residues. V dropped 2 bases and J dropped 4 bases, with 4 bases sitting between them. The germline V gene encodes CDR1 MDHEN and CDR2 SYDVKM. The chain's CDR3 is CASSLSADTQYF. The CDR3 DNA reads TGTGCCAGCAGTTTAAGTGCAGATACGCAGTATTTT.

This clone was detected once. The same CDR3 arises from other DNA sequences in this sample as well. This chain joins TRBV9 and TRBJ2-2, with D uncertain. The CDR3 length is 14 residues. Germline CDR1 and CDR2: SGDLS and YYNGEE. V shed 0 bases and J shed 2 bases, with 5 bases lying between them. The CDR3 DNA sequence: TGTGCCAGCAGCGTAGGCGGAAACACCGGGGAGCTGTTTTTT. Translation gives CASSVGGNTGELFF.

V gene TRBV19 combines with J gene TRBJ2-7; 7 bases are shared with TRBD2. CDR3 length: 17 residues. The junction had 16 bases not matched to a gene; V was cut back by 8 bases and J by 0 bases. The germline CDR1 and CDR2 sequences are LNHDA and SQIVND (reference sequence). CDR3 nucleotides: TGTGCCAGTTTCGGATTTAGCGGGTCCACCAGCTCCTACGAGCAGTACTTC. Translating it yields CASFGFSGSTSSYEQYF.

The gene calls are TRBV5-1 and TRBJ2-5, with 11 positions matching TRBD2. J lost 5 bases, V lost 4 bases, and 13 bases had no gene match. The germline gives CDR1 SGHRS, CDR2 YFSETQ. The CDR3 sequence is 17 residues long. CDR3 nucleotide sequence: TGCGCCAGCAGCCTTCTCACTAGCGGGAGTCAGAGGGAGACCCAGTACTTC. Translation gives CASSLLTSGSQRETQYF.

This clone was observed a handful of times. The DNA of the CDR3 is TGTGCCACACAGGATTACGAGCAGTACTTC. This sequence encodes CATQDYEQYF. The rearrangement uses TRBV10-3 and TRBJ2-7; D might be TRBD1 (5 bases). V lost 10 bases to trimming and J lost 4 bases, with 8 bases between them. In germline, CDR1 is ENHRY, CDR2 SYGVKD. The CDR3 is 10 amino acids.

The chain is built from TRBV7-9 and TRBJ1-5, with D unclear. The CDR3 length is 13 residues. CDR1 is SEHNR and CDR2 is FQNEAQ in the germline V gene (reference sequence). Trimming took off 4 bases at V and 2 bases at J, with 6 bases between the two ends. CDR3 DNA: TGTGCCAGCAGCTGGGGAGGCAATCAGCCCCAGCATTTT. Translating it yields CASSWGGNQPQHF.

The chain combines TRBV27 with TRBJ2-1, with 13 nucleotides matching TRBD2. Germline CDR1 and CDR2: MNHEY and SMNVEV (reference sequence). The V segment lost 6 bases and the J segment 15 bases; nucleotides outside the gene matches: 14. This CDR3 has 15 amino acids. CDR3 region: CASSLAWTSGGSRFF. The DNA of the CDR3 is TGTGCCAGCAGCCTAGCCTGGACTAGCGGGGGAAGTCGGTTCTTC.

The J gene is TRBJ1-5, the V gene TRBV27; 8 bases map to TRBD1. V trimming: 6 bases; J trimming: 2 bases; junction bases outside the gene matches: 9. There are 16 residues in the CDR3. Germline V gene lookup returns CDR1 MNHEY and CDR2 SMNVEV (reference sequence). Here the CDR3 DNA reads TGTGCCAGCAGCCCGGGGCAGGGGGCGGGCAATCAGCCCCAGCATTTT. As protein: CASSPGQGAGNQPQHF.

Only a few counts were recorded for this clone. The rearrangement joins TRBV9 to TRBJ1-3, with TRBD1 as a possible D gene (5 bases). Looked up from germline, CDR1 is SGDLS and CDR2 is YYNGEE. With 5 bases removed from V and 1 base from J, the gap between germline ends came to 10 bases. The CDR3 extends over 14 amino acids. The CDR3 reads CASSAQGSGNTIYF. CDR3 in DNA: TGTGCCAGCAGTGCCCAGGGTTCTGGAAACACCATATATTTT.

This chain links TRBV9 with TRBJ2-1; TRBD2 matches 8 bases. V was clipped by 3 bases and J by 0 bases; unmatched bases: 8. Germline CDR1 and CDR2: SGDLS and YYNGEE. The CDR3 is 17 amino acids. CDR3 protein: CASSDGREGNSYNEQFF. CDR3 DNA sequence: TGTGCCAGCAGCGATGGCCGGGAGGGTAACTCCTACAATGAGCAGTTCTTC.

The rearrangement links TRBV10-3 to TRBJ2-2; a weak D match, TRBD2 (6 bases). Trimming shortened V by 9 bases and J by 6 bases, and 17 bases separated the two germline ends. CDR1 and CDR2 (germline): ENHRY, SYGVKD. This CDR3 spans 14 amino acids. CDR3 sequence reads: CAILSGAVPGELFF. The DNA of the CDR3 is TGTGCCATACTTAGCGGAGCGGTCCCCGGGGAGCTGTTTTTT.

The gene calls are TRBV13 and TRBJ2-1; D possibly corresponds to TRBD1 (5 bases). The V end lost 4 bases, the J end lost 10 bases, and 26 bases lay between the germline ends. This CDR3 has 17 residues. Germline CDR1 and CDR2: PRHDT and FYEKMQ (reference sequence). The CDR3 DNA reads as TGTGCCAGCAGCTCCCCCCTGGGGCCTCGGAAGTCAAGAGAGCAGTTCTTC. This encodes CASSSPLGPRKSREQFF.

The chain recombines TRBV30 with TRBJ1-5, with D unclear. This CDR3 has 18 amino acids. V lost 2 bases and J lost 5, with 25 bases in between. CDR1 and CDR2 from the germline V gene are GTSNPN and SVGIG (reference sequence). CDR3 DNA: TGTGCCTGGAGTCAGTGGGCCCCAAGCGCGGATTTCCATCAGCCCCAGCATTTT. Protein: CAWSQWAPSADFHQPQHF. Based on the CDR3 plus reference TRBV30 and TRBJ1-5, the full variable domain is SQTIHQWPATLVQPVGSPLSLECTVEGTSNPNLYWYRQAAGRGLQLLFYSVGIGQISSEVPQNLSASRPQDRQFILSSKKLLLSDSGFYLCAWSQWAPSADFHQPQHFGDGTRLSIL.

The chain couples TRBV6-5 to TRBJ2-2, with unresolved D. The CDR3 totals 15 residues. The germline gives CDR1 MNHEY, CDR2 SVGAGI. With 7 bases removed from V and 4 bases from J, the gap between germline ends came to 16 bases. CDR3 DNA: TGTGCCAGCACCCACCTCGGGTCGGGCACCGGGGAGCTGTTTTTT. Encoded protein: CASTHLGSGTGELFF.

This chain links TRBV9 with TRBJ2-2, with TRBD2 matching 8 bases. The CDR3 is made up of 17 amino acids. The V and J ends lost 1 base and 2 bases, in that order; junction bases with no gene match: 7. Germline CDR1 SGDLS, CDR2 YYNGEE. For the CDR3, the DNA is TGTGCCAGCAGCGTAAAAAGAACTAGCGGTAACACCGGGGAGCTGTTTTTT. Amino acids: CASSVKRTSGNTGELFF.

The genes are TRBV7-8 and TRBJ2-2, with 8 nucleotides matching TRBD1. V lost 6 bases and J lost 1; bases outside the gene matches: 7. The CDR3 length is 16 residues. Germline V gene data show CDR1 as SGHVS and CDR2 as FQNEAQ. As DNA, the CDR3 is TGTGCCAGCAGGTCCCCCGGGACAGGGAACACCGGGGAGCTGTTTTTT. Encoded protein: CASRSPGTGNTGELFF.